This T cell receptor (beta chain) was found in a study of control samples from healthy donors and cancer patients. The junction had 7 bases not matched to a gene; V was cut back by 6 bases and J by 4 bases. CDR1 and CDR2 from the germline V gene are MNHEY and SVGAGI. The CDR3 sequence is 15 residues long. Using immunoSEQ multiplex PCR, the repertoire was profiled, and TCRdb retains in-frame clones only, with some absent. The repertoire has some 100,000 clones, 86% of them found once; the top ten carry around 1.3%. The clonotype comes from a woman in her forties or fifties in good health. Input material: blood. This sequence joins TRBV6-5 and TRBJ2-3; 10 bases match TRBD2. The CDR3 spells CASRPLAGASDTQYF. The CDR3 DNA sequence: TGTGCCAGCAGACCGCTAGCGGGAGCGTCAGATACGCAGTATTTT.